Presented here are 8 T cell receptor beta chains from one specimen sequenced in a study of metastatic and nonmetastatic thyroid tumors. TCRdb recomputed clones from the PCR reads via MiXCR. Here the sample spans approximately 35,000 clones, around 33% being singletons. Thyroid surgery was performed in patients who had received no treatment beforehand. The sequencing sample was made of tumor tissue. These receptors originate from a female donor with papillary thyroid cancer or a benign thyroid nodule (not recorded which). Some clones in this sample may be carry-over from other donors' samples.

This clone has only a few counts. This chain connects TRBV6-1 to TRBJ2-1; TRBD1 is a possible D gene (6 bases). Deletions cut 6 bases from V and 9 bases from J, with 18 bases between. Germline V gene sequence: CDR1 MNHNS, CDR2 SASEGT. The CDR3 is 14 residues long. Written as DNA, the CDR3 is TGTGCCAGCAGGACAGGCCGTCAAATGGGTGAGCAGTTCTTC. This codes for CASRTGRQMGEQFF.

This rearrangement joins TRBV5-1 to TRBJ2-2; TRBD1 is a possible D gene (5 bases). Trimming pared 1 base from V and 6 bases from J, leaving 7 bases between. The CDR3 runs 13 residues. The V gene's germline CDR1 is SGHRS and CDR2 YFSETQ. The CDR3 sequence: CASSLQGPGELFF. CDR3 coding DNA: TGCGCCAGCAGCTTGCAGGGTCCCGGGGAGCTGTTTTTT.

CDR3: CASSLVLAGNGGELFF. The DNA of the CDR3 is TGCGCCAGCAGCCTTGTACTAGCGGGTAACGGCGGGGAGCTGTTTTTT. The chain recombines TRBV5-1 with TRBJ2-2, with 9 bases matching TRBD2. CDR1 is SGHRS, CDR2 YFSETQ, per germline. J lost 7 bases, V lost 4 bases, and 11 bases had no gene match. The CDR3 contains 16 residues.

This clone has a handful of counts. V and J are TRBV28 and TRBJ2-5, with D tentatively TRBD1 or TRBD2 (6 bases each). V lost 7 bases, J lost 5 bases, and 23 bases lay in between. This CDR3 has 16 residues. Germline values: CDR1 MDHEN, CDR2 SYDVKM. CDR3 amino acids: CASTSATFQGRETQYF. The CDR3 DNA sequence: TGTGCCAGCACCTCCGCCACTTTTCAGGGGAGGGAGACCCAGTACTTC.

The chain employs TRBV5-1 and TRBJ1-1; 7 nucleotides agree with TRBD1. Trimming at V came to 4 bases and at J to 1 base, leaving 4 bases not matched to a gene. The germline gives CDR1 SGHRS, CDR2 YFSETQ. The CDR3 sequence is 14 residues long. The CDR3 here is CASSGGQRNTEAFF. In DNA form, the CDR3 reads TGCGCCAGCAGCGGGGGACAGAGGAACACTGAAGCTTTCTTT.

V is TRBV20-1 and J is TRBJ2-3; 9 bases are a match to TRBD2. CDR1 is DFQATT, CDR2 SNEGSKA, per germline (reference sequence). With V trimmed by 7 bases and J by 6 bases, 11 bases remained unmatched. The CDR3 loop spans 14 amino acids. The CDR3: CSGGTSAGGDTQYF. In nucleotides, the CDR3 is TGCAGTGGAGGGACCTCTGCGGGAGGGGATACGCAGTATTTT.

The CDR3 protein is CASSSGPGLVSTDTQYF. The CDR3 DNA follows: TGTGCCAGCAGCTCAGGGCCGGGACTAGTTAGCACAGATACGCAGTATTTT. V and J are TRBV7-3 and TRBJ2-3; 8 nucleotides align to TRBD2. Germline CDR1 reads SGHTA; CDR2 reads FQGTGA. The length of the CDR3 is 17 residues. V lost 4 bases and J lost 0; bases outside the gene matches: 9.

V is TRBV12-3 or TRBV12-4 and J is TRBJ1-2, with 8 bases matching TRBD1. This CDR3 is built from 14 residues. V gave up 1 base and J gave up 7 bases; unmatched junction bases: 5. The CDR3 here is CASSLVTGVSGYTF. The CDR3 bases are TGTGCCAGCAGTTTAGTGACAGGGGTTTCTGGCTACACCTTC.